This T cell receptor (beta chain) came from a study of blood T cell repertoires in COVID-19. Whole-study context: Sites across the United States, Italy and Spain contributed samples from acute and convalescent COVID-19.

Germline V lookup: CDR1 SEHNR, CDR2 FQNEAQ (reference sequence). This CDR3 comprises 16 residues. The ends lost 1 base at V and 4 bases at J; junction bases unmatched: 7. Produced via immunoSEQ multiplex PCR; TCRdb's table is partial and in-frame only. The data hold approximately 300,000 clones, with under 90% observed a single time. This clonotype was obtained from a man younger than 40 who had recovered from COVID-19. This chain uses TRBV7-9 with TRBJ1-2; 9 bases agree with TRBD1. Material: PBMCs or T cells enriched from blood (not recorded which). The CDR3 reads CASSLGGTGYLYGYTF. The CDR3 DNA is TGTGCCAGCAGCTTAGGGGGGACAGGGTACCTCTATGGCTACACCTTC. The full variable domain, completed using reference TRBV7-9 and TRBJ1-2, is DTGVSQNPRHKITKRGQNVTFRCDPISEHNRLYWYRQTLGQGPEFLTYFQNEAQLEKSRLLSDRFSAERPKGSFSTLEIQRTEQGDSAMYLCASSLGGTGYLYGYTFGSGTRLTVV.